This is a list of T cell receptor beta chains from one sample in a study of early T cells in non-severe SARS-CoV-2 infection. One entry per CDR3 protein, called by TCRdb with MiXCR from the 5' RACE reads. The sample includes about 67,000 distinct CDR3 sequences, around 10% of them seen just once. Specimen: whole blood. These receptors were taken from an adult who was a healthcare worker with PCR-confirmed SARS-CoV-2 infection or an uninfected control (not recorded which). CDR3s include the opening cysteine and the closing phenylalanine or tryptophan. The D gene is left open where the match is weak. Size is stated for part of the rows, as once, few or many counts, or as a class when the clone is expanded.

cdr3_nt cdr3_aa d_call clone_size cdr3_length j_call v_call
TGCGCCAGCAGCCCTGAGGTGGGCATCGACGAGCAGTACTTC CASSPEVGIDEQYF NA few 14 TRBJ2-7 TRBV5-1
TGTGCCAGCAGGGGACAGGCGGTAGCGCGGGCTTTCTTT CASRGQAVARAFF TRBD1 few 13 TRBJ1-1 TRBV2
TGTGCCAGCAGAATCGGACAGGGGGAGGGTGAGCAGTTCTTC CASRIGQGEGEQFF TRBD1 few 14 TRBJ2-1 TRBV2
TGTGCCAGCAGCTATCACGAAGCTTTCTTT CASSYHEAFF NA few 10 TRBJ1-1 TRBV6-1
TGCAGTGCTAGCACTGAACTAATGAACACTGAAGCTTTCTTT CSASTELMNTEAFF NA many 14 TRBJ1-1 TRBV20-1
TGTGCCGTTAATCGGGCAGGGTTAGGCAATGAGCAGTTCTTC CAVNRAGLGNEQFF NA NA 14 TRBJ2-1 TRBV6-1
TGTGCCACCGGAGGGTTAGGGACAGAGGAGACTGAAGCTTTCTTT CATGGLGTEETEAFF TRBD1 many 15 TRBJ1-1 TRBV14
TGTGCCAGCAGCCCAGGAGAGGGGGGGTACGAGCAGTACTTC CASSPGEGGYEQYF NA many 14 TRBJ2-7 TRBV7-6
TGTGCCAGCAGTCCATCGTTGGGGGGGACCCTTCACTACGAGCAGTACTTC CASSPSLGGTLHYEQYF TRBD2 many 17 TRBJ2-7 TRBV27
TGCAGTGCTAGACCGGAGGAGGGGCCACTACGGAACACTGAAGCTTTCTTT CSARPEEGPLRNTEAFF NA many 17 TRBJ1-1 TRBV20-1